The 21 T cell receptor beta chains below all came from one sample that was sequenced in a study of regulatory T cells in long-lasting Graves disease. The sample's time point: persistent/refractory GD, antithyroid drugs over 5 years with positive TRAb. Making the TCR library involved RNA that had been extracted from PBMCs. Building of the TCR beta libraries involved iRepertoire HTBI primers and Arm-PCR of CDR3 regions. TCRdb re-called the multiplex PCR reads through MiXCR, storing one row per CDR3 protein. The data contain hundreds of thousands of distinct CDR3 sequences, around 20% of them singletons. The source material was peripheral blood mononuclear cells (PBMCs), sampled when the disease was refractory, from a patient treated with antithyroid drugs. These TCRs come from a female donor with Graves disease.

On this clonotype: This could be a read error, since a much larger clone is one nucleotide away. The rearrangement joins TRBV3-1 to TRBJ2-7; TRBD1 might be the D (6 bases). Germline CDR1 reads LGHDT; CDR2 reads YNNKEL (reference sequence). The CDR3 loop spans 13 amino acids. CDR3 protein: CTSSQQGPYEQYF. For the CDR3, the DNA is TGTACCAGCAGCCAACAGGGCCCCTACGAGCAGTACTTC.

This clonotype was counted only a few times. The V gene is TRBV7-2, the J gene TRBJ1-2; 8 bases fit TRBD1. The CDR3 runs to 15 residues. Germline V CDR1 and CDR2: SGHTA, FQGNSA. Germline trimming cut 5 bases from V and 6 bases from J; bases unmatched to any gene: 11. DNA for the CDR3: TGTGCCAGCAGCCCAGGACAGGGTGGGAGGAATGGCTACACCTTC. It is translated as CASSPGQGGRNGYTF.

This clonotype was seen at least ten times. The chain employs TRBV7-2 and TRBJ1-1, with D hard to call. Germline loops: CDR1 SGHTA, CDR2 FQGNSA. V dropped 1 base and J dropped 0 bases, with 9 bases sitting between them. CDR3 size: 15 residues. Here the CDR3 reads CASSLVGPMNTEAFF. The CDR3 nucleotides are TGTGCCAGCAGCTTAGTAGGTCCGATGAACACTGAAGCTTTCTTT. Drawing the rest from reference TRBV7-2 and TRBJ1-1, the complete variable domain is GAGVSQSPSNKVTEKGKDVELRCDPISGHTALYWYRQSLGQGLEFLIYFQGNSAPDKSGLPSDRFSAERTGGSVSTLTIQRTQQEDSAVYLCASSLVGPMNTEAFFGQGTRLTVV.

This clonotype was recorded many times. The rearrangement uses TRBV6-2 or TRBV6-3 and TRBJ2-1; TRBD2 matches at 9 bases. CDR3 length: 15 residues. With V trimmed by 5 bases and J by 9 bases, 11 bases remained unmatched. Germline CDR1 MNHEY, CDR2 SVGEGT. CDR3 protein: CASSHGLAPRGEQFF. The CDR3 coding sequence is TGTGCCAGCAGTCACGGACTAGCGCCGAGGGGTGAGCAGTTCTTC.

The chain carries TRBV11-1 and TRBJ2-7, with TRBD1 matching 9 bases. The CDR3 runs 14 residues. Germline CDR1 and CDR2: SGHAT and FQDESV (reference sequence). J lost 2 bases, V lost 6 bases, and 5 bases had no gene match. The CDR3 coding sequence is TGTGCCAGCAGGTCGGACAGGGGCCCCTACGAGCAGTACTTC. Translated, it gives CASRSDRGPYEQYF.

This chain connects TRBV29-1 to TRBJ2-7, with a weak D call TRBD2 (6 bases). The germline V and J ends were trimmed by 6 bases and 5 bases, with 11 bases remaining between them. Germline CDR1 and CDR2: SQVTM and ANQGSEA. This CDR3 region has 11 residues. The CDR3 DNA is TGCAGCGTCGGGACTGCCGACGAGCAGTACTTC. This codes for CSVGTADEQYF.

The J gene is TRBJ2-7, the V gene TRBV6-2 or TRBV6-3; 8 bases agree with TRBD2. This CDR3 has 12 amino acids. V was clipped by 11 bases and J by 3 bases; unmatched bases: 6. Germline assignment: CDR1 MNHEY and CDR2 SVGEGT. For the CDR3, the DNA is TGTGCCGTCGAGCGGGAGCGCTACGAGCAGTACTTC. This sequence encodes CAVERERYEQYF.

This clonotype was detected many times. This chain uses TRBV6-1 with TRBJ1-1, with D maybe TRBD1 (5 bases). The CDR3 loop spans 12 amino acids. The germline V gene encodes CDR1 MNHNS and CDR2 SASEGT. V lost 7 bases and J 5 bases, leaving 11 bases between the germline ends. The CDR3 here is CASILGGTEAFF. The CDR3 coding sequence is TGTGCCAGCATCTTGGGGGGGACTGAAGCTTTCTTT.

This clonotype was found many times. This chain connects TRBV29-1 to TRBJ1-5; D might be TRBD1 (5 bases). The V end was cut by 4 bases, the J end by 4 bases, with 5 bases between. The germline CDR1 and CDR2 sequences are SQVTM and ANQGSEA. The CDR3 is made up of 11 amino acids. CDR3 region: CSVGQNQPQHF. The CDR3 region has the DNA TGCAGCGTTGGACAGAATCAGCCCCAGCATTTT.

This clonotype was seen a few times. The V gene is TRBV2, the J gene TRBJ1-5, with a possible D match to TRBD1 (6 bases). The V and J ends lost 6 bases and 0 bases respectively, with 9 bases between them. The CDR3 is made up of 14 amino acids. The germline gives CDR1 SNHLY, CDR2 FYNNEI. The CDR3 DNA reads TGTGCCAGCAGGGGACACCTTAGCAATCAGCCCCAGCATTTT. Translation: CASRGHLSNQPQHF.

The table lists this clonotype with a few counts. The chain uses TRBV6-1 and TRBJ2-2, with TRBD1 matching 9 bases. The ends lost 10 bases at V and 5 bases at J; junction bases unmatched: 2. The V gene's germline CDR1 is MNHNS and CDR2 SASEGT. This CDR3 has 12 amino acids. CDR3 nucleotides: TGTGCCAACAGGGGGCTGACCGGGGAGCTGTTTTTT. The encoded protein is CANRGLTGELFF.

The chain combines TRBV29-1 with TRBJ2-7; possibly TRBD1 for D (6 bases). The V gene lost 5 bases and the J gene lost 1 base, with 15 bases spanning the gap. The CDR3 length is 14 residues. Germline assignment: CDR1 SQVTM and CDR2 ANQGSEA. The CDR3 region is CSVLSPGQSYEQYF. CDR3 nucleotides: TGCAGCGTTTTATCGCCAGGACAGTCCTACGAGCAGTACTTC.

This clonotype was observed at least ten times. This chain connects TRBV15 to TRBJ2-5, with 10 positions matching TRBD1. The CDR3 contains 18 residues. Germline values: CDR1 LNHNV, CDR2 YYDKDF (reference sequence). Trimming took 1 base from V and 2 from J; bases not matched to a gene: 10. CDR3 in amino acids: CATSRGDRGMGGQETQYF. As DNA, the CDR3 is TGTGCCACCAGCAGAGGGGACAGGGGAATGGGAGGGCAAGAGACCCAGTACTTC.

This clonotype was seen at least ten times. The gene calls are TRBV19 and TRBJ2-5; D gene unclear. V was pared by 6 bases and J by 4 bases, with 21 bases between. The CDR3 covers 16 residues. CDR1 and CDR2 (germline): LNHDA, SQIVND (reference sequence). CDR3 DNA: TGTGCCAGTAGCCTTGTCACGTCGGCGTTATCAGAGACCCAGTACTTC. As protein: CASSLVTSALSETQYF.

Ten or more counts support this clonotype. DNA of the CDR3: TGTGCCAGCAGTTTAAGGCCGGCATTCTCTGGGGCCAACGTCCTGACTTTC. Amino acids: CASSLRPAFSGANVLTF. This rearrangement joins TRBV27 to TRBJ2-6; D unclear. Germline values: CDR1 MNHEY, CDR2 SMNVEV (reference sequence). Between the trimmed V and J ends, which lost 2 bases and 0 bases, there was a span of 11 bases. CDR3 length: 17 residues.

The chain combines TRBV10-3 with TRBJ1-4; TRBD1 aligns across 10 bases. Germline V gene lookup returns CDR1 ENHRY and CDR2 SYGVKD. The CDR3 contains 15 residues. V lost 2 bases, J lost 6 bases, and 3 bases stayed unmatched. The CDR3 here is CAISETGTGDEKLFF. For the CDR3, the DNA is TGTGCCATCAGTGAGACCGGGACAGGGGATGAAAAACTGTTTTTT.

This clonotype has a count of ten or more. J is TRBJ1-6 and V is TRBV28; D is undetermined. The CDR3 contains 14 residues. V was shortened by 6 bases and J by 9 bases, with 15 bases between the two germline ends. Germline lookup yields CDR1 MDHEN and CDR2 SYDVKM. The chain's CDR3 is CASRVGGLGSPLHF. In DNA form, the CDR3 reads TGTGCCAGCAGGGTCGGCGGCTTAGGTTCACCCCTCCACTTT.

The V gene is TRBV19, the J gene TRBJ1-1; unclear D gene. The CDR3 is 12 amino acids. CDR1 and CDR2 from the germline V gene are LNHDA and SQIVND (reference sequence). V lost 8 bases and J 2 bases, leaving 9 bases between the germline ends. For the CDR3, the DNA is TGTGCCAGTGAAGGCACCAACACTGAAGCTTTCTTT. Its protein product is CASEGTNTEAFF.

This clonotype was observed a few times. The chain carries TRBV20-1 and TRBJ2-7; maybe TRBD2 (6 bases). Germline assignment: CDR1 DFQATT and CDR2 SNEGSKA (reference sequence). The V end lost 7 bases, the J end lost 0 bases, and 13 bases lay between the germline ends. The CDR3 length is 13 residues. This CDR3 is CSGERVDSYEQYF. The CDR3 DNA reads as TGCAGTGGAGAGCGGGTTGACTCCTACGAGCAGTACTTC.

There are many counts of this clonotype. The J gene is TRBJ2-5, the V gene TRBV11-2; TRBD2 agrees at 7 bases. The length of the CDR3 is 16 residues. V shed 1 base, J shed 1 base, and the junction held 6 bases outside the gene matches. Germline CDR1 is SGHAT and CDR2 is FQNNGV. The CDR3: CASSLVRAGAQETQYF. In DNA, the CDR3 is TGTGCCAGCAGCTTAGTACGGGCGGGAGCCCAAGAGACCCAGTACTTC. Complete variable domain (other parts from reference TRBV11-2 and TRBJ2-5): EAGVAQSPRYKIIEKRQSVAFWCNPISGHATLYWYQQILGQGPKLLIQFQNNGVVDDSQLPKDRFSAERLKGVDSTLKIQPAKLEDSAVYLCASSLVRAGAQETQYFGPGTRLLVL.

The chain couples TRBV5-1 to TRBJ2-2; 7 bases line up with TRBD1. J gave up 5 bases and V 4 bases, and 5 bases lay outside the gene matches. CDR1 is SGHRS, CDR2 YFSETQ, per germline. The CDR3 runs 14 residues. CDR3 DNA: TGCGCCAGCAGCGCGATCAGGGGGACCGGGGAGCTGTTTTTT. It specifies CASSAIRGTGELFF.